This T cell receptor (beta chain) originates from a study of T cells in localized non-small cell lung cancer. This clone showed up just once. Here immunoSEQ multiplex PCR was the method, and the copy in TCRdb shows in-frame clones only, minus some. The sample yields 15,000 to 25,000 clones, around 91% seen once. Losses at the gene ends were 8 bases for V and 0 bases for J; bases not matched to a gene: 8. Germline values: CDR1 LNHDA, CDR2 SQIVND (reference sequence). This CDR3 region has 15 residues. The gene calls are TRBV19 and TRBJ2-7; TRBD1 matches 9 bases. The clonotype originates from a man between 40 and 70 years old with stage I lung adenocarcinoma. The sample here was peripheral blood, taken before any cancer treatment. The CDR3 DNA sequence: TGTGCCAGTGCAACCGGGACAGGGACCTCCTACGAGCAGTACTTC. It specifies CASATGTGTSYEQYF. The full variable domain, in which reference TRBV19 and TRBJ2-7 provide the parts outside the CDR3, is DGGITQSPKYLFRKEGQNVTLSCEQNLNHDAMYWYRQDPGQGLRLIYYSQIVNDFQKGDIAEGYSVSREKKESFPLTVTSAQKNPTAFYLCASATGTGTSYEQYFGPGTRLTVT.